This section outlines one T cell receptor beta chain sequence together with its context. Its antigen remains unidentified. No base-level quality is on record; no much larger clone is a single base apart. Amplification of TCRbeta CDR3 regions relied on the immunoSEQ bias-controlled multiplex PCR, followed by high-throughput sequencing. Per the authors' processing: CDR3 sequences were collapsed and filtered with the immunoSEQ vendor pipeline, and the abundance and frequency of each unique TCRbeta CDR3 were thereby quantified. CD-HIT clustered dominant CDR3 amino acid sequences with SARS-CoV-2-specific ImmuneCODE TCRbeta sequences at a 90% global sequence identity threshold. Clones were classed as hyperexpanded at frequencies of 0.1 to 1 and as large at frequencies of 0.01 to 0.1. CDR3 amino acid sequences and V and J gene assignments of dominant clones were confirmed with MiXCR. The R stringdist package was used to compute Levenshtein distances between the patient clonotypes and the ImmuneCODE hits. Drawn from immuneACCESS, this table holds only the in-frame rearrangements with V and J called that TCRdb kept. Clones are partly lost; checked studies trace under half to an unresolved V gene and leave the rest unexplained. Clonal size and the V and J genes are those of that table, whereas D and trimming came from the DNA. The sample table lists 15,000 or so clones, 74% of them with a count of one. The top ten constitute under 75% of the sample.

The germline V gene provides CDR1 SGHTA and CDR2 FQGTGA. Including cysteine and phenylalanine, the CDR3 has 12 amino acids. The read is trimmed to its CDR3 DNA, 36 bases read in frame from base 1. The V end loses 5 bases and the J end loses 6 bases, and a stretch of 8 bases separates them. The QIAamp DNA FFPE kit was used to extract genomic DNA from formalin-fixed paraffin-embedded autopsy tissue. The data derive from a study of T cell repertoires in MIS-A myocarditis (dated by TCRdb to about 2022). Specimen: left ventricle heart tissue obtained at autopsy. According to the study, the label for this sample's cell subset or site signals: cardiac tissue sample (left or right ventricle, interventricular septum, or pericardium). This receptor was obtained from a man aged 18-30 years with fulminant myocarditis from multisystem inflammatory syndrome in adults (MIS-A) after COVID-19. The chain was built from TRBV7-3 and TRBJ1-5, and perhaps TRBD1 as D gene, on 5 matching bases. In nucleotide form, the sequence is TGTGCCAGCAGCCTTCAGGGTCAGCCCCAGCATTTT. This gives the protein CASSLQGQPQHF.